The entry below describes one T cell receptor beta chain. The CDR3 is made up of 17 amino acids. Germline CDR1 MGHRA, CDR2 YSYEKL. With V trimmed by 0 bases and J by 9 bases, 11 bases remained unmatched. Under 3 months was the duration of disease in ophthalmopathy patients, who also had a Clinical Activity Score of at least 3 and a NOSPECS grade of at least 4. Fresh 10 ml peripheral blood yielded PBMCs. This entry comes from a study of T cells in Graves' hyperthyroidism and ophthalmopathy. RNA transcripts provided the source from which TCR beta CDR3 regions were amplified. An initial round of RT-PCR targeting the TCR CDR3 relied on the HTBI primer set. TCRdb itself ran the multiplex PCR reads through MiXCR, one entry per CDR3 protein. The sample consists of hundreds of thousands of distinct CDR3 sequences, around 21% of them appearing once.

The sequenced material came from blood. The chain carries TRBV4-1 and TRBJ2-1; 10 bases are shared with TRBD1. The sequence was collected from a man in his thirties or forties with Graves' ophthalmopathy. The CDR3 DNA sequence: TGCGCCAGCAGCCAAGATCCTGACAGGGGGCAGTGGGGTGAGCAGTTCTTC. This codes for CASSQDPDRGQWGEQFF.